Listed below are T cell receptor beta chains from one sample, sequenced in a study of blood T cell repertoires in COVID-19. Assay used: immunoSEQ multiplex PCR; TCRdb lists only in-frame clones, some missing. The sample has about 150,000 clones, approximately 80% seen once. The sample comprised peripheral blood. The receptors originated from a man in his 70s with acute or convalescent COVID-19. CDR3s leave out the opening cysteine and the closing phenylalanine or tryptophan.

V	J	length	CDR3
TRBV12-3/TRBV12-4	TRBJ2-1	11	ASSPTNYNEQF
TRBV28	TRBJ1-5	11	ASSLPQGQPQH
TRBV19	TRBJ2-1	14	ASSIMGGSSYNEQF
TRBV5-1	TRBJ1-4	14	ASSLGSMADNEKLF
TRBV18	TRBJ2-7	13	ASSPPSGSSYEQY
TRBV19	TRBJ2-5	13	ASSTARGRFETQY
TRBV11-1	TRBJ2-7	13	ASSLGAGVIYEQY
TRBV28	TRBJ1-2	14	ASSLSPFTGKGGYT
TRBV2	TRBJ1-2	14	ASSVQGAGGNYGYT
TRBV7-3	TRBJ2-7	15	ASSPMPPPGQFYEQY
TRBV2	TRBJ1-4	12	ASSLDRAGEKLF
TRBV5-1	TRBJ2-7	13	ASRSQPGSSDEQY
TRBV10-1	TRBJ2-7	11	ASRGDNSYEQY
TRBV29-1	TRBJ2-2	12	SVEQTQGTGELF
TRBV5-4	TRBJ2-3	13	ASSLVGEGVDTQY
TRBV6-6	TRBJ2-1	14	ASSSTDRRTYNEQF
TRBV6-5	TRBJ1-6	12	ASHGEGNNSPLH
TRBV28	TRBJ2-7	12	ASGPPGLIYEQY
TRBV18	TRBJ2-7	11	ASSPSGSYEQY
TRBV5-1	TRBJ2-5	13	ASSLDVSVSETQY
TRBV6-5	TRBJ1-5	12	ASSKNRGNQPQH
TRBV2	TRBJ1-6	13	ASGAFAPKNSPLH
TRBV2	TRBJ2-3	11	ASRGLAADTQY
TRBV5-4	TRBJ2-3	13	ASSFSGLAGDTQY
TRBV12-5	TRBJ2-3	15	ASGLRVGGHGTDTQY
TRBV11-3	TRBJ2-4	11	ASSLVPNGIQY
TRBV28	TRBJ1-1	14	ASSLDIRGQNTEAF
TRBV2	TRBJ2-2	12	ASTERGPSGELF
TRBV6-6	TRBJ2-7	13	ASSSSDRGSREQY
TRBV19	TRBJ1-1	13	ASTPVGKGATEAF
TRBV10-3	TRBJ1-1	14	AIRGQAGPVNTEAF
TRBV6-5	TRBJ2-1	12	ASSGAGGGAEQF
TRBV29-1	TRBJ2-7	11	SVEERRGYEQY
TRBV28	TRBJ1-2	10	ASSDSYYGYT
TRBV2	TRBJ2-5	13	ASRRTSGVQETQY
TRBV16	TRBJ1-6	15	ASSQSAIGQGYSPLH
TRBV28	TRBJ2-3	13	ASSSSSTGADTQY
TRBV28	TRBJ2-2	11	ASRRRVTGELF
TRBV18	TRBJ1-2	13	ASSPGTGGGYGYT
TRBV18	TRBJ1-3	16	ASSPPGGSFLSGNTIY
TRBV28	TRBJ1-5	15	ASSLYSLGPSNQPQH
TRBV6-5	TRBJ1-5	12	ASQGDSDNQPQH
TRBV30	TRBJ1-2	9	AWREGLGYT
TRBV11-2	TRBJ2-3	14	ASSSPGGPSTDTQY
TRBV5-6	TRBJ2-7	13	ASSLLDRASYEQY
TRBV9	TRBJ2-1	13	ASSVALAGDDEQF
TRBV4-1	TRBJ2-1	15	ASSQDGGGHPYNEQF
TRBV5-6	TRBJ2-5	13	ASSRGLAGQETQY
TRBV5-4	TRBJ1-2	12	ASSSGTGYYGYT
TRBV5-5	TRBJ1-2	13	ASSIDTGGAYGYT
TRBV27	TRBJ2-5	12	ASSLWEGGETQY
TRBV9	TRBJ2-5	15	ASSVGTNRRYQETQY